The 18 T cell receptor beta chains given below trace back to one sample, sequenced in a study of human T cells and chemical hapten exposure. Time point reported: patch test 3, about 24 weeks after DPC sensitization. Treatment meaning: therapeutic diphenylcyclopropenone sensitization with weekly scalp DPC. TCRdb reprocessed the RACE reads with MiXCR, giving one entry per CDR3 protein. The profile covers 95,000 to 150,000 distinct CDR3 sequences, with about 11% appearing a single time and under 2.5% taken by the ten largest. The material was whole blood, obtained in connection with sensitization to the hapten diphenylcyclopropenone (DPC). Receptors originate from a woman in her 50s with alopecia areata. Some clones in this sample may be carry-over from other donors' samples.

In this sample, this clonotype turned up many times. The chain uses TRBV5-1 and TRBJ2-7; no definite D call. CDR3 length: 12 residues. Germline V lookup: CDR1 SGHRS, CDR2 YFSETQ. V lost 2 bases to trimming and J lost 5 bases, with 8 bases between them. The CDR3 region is CASSFGRDEQYF. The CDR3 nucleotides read TGCGCCAGCAGCTTCGGCAGAGACGAGCAGTACTTC.

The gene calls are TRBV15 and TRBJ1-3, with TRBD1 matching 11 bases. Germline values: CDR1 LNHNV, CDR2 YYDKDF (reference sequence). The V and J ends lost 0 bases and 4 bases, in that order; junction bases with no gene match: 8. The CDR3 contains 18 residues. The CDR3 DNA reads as TGTGCCACCAGCAGAGATCGGAGGACAGGGGGCATGGGAAACACCATATATTTT. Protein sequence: CATSRDRRTGGMGNTIYF.

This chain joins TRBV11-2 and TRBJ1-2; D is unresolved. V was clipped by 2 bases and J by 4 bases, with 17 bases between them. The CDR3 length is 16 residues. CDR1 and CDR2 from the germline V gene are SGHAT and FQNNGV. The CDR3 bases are TGTGCCAGCAGCTTAAAGGGCGGCAGGCCCCTCTATGGCTACACCTTC. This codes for CASSLKGGRPLYGYTF.

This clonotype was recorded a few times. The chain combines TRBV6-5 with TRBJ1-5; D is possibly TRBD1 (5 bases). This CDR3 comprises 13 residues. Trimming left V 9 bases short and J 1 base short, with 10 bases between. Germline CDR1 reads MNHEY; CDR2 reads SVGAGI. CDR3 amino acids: CASGEGSNQPQHF. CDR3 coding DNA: TGTGCCAGTGGGGAGGGGAGCAATCAGCCCCAGCATTTT.

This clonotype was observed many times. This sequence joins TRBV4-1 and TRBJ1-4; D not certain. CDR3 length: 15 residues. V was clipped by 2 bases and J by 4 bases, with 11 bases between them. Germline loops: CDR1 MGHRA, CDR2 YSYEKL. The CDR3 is CASSQQYTSNEKLFF. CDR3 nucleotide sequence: TGCGCCAGCAGCCAACAGTATACAAGTAATGAAAAACTGTTTTTT.

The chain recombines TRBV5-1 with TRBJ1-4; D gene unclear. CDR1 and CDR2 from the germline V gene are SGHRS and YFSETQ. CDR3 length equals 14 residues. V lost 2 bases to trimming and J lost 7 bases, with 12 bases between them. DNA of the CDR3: TGCGCCAGCAGCTTAGAGGGATACAGTGAAAAACTGTTTTTT. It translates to CASSLEGYSEKLFF.

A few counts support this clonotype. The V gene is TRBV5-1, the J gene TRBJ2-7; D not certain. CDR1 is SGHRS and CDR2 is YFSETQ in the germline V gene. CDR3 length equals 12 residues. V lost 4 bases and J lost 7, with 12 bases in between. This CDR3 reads CASSPDALEQYF. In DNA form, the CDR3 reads TGCGCCAGCAGCCCCGACGCCTTGGAGCAGTACTTC. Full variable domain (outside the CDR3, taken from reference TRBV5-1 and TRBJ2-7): KAGVTQTPRYLIKTRGQQVTLSCSPISGHRSVSWYQQTPGQGLQFLFEYFSETQRNKGNFPGRFSGRQFSNSRSEMNVSTLELGDSALYLCASSPDALEQYFGPGTRLTVT.

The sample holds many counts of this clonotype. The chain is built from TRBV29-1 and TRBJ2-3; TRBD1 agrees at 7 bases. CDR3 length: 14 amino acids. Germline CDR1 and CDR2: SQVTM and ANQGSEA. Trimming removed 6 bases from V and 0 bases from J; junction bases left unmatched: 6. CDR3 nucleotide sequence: TGCAGCGTCCGGACAGGTGCTAGCACAGATACGCAGTATTTT. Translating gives CSVRTGASTDTQYF.

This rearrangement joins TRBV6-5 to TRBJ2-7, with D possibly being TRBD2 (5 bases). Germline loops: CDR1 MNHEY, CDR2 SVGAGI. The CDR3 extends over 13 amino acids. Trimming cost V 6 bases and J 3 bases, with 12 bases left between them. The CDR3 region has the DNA TGTGCCAGCAGCTCCTTTGAGGGCTACGAGCAGTACTTC. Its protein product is CASSSFEGYEQYF.

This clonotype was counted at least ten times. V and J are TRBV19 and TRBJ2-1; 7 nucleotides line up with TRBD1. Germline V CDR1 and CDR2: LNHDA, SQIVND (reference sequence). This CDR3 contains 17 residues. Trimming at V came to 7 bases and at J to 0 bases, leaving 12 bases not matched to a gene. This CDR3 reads CASKRGPGDSSYNEQFF. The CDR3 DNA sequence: TGTGCCAGTAAAAGGGGGCCTGGAGACTCCTCCTACAATGAGCAGTTCTTC.

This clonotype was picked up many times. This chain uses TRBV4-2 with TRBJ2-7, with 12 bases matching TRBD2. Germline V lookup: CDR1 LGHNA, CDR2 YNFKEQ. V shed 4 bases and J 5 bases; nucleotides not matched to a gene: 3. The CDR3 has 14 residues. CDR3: CASSPWTSGDEQYF. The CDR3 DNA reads TGTGCCAGCAGCCCGTGGACTAGCGGGGACGAGCAGTACTTC.

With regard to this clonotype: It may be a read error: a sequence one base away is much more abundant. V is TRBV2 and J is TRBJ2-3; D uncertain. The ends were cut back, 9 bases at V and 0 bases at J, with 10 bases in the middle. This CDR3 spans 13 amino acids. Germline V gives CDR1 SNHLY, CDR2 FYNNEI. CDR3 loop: CARDSPSTDTQYF. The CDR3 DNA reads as TGTGCCAGAGATTCGCCTAGCACAGATACGCAGTATTTT. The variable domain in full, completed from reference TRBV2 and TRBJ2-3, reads EPEVTQTPSHQVTQMGQEVILRCVPISNHLYFYWYRQILGQKVEFLVSFYNNEISEKSEIFDDQFSVERPDGSNFTLKIRSTKLEDSAMYFCARDSPSTDTQYFGPGTRLTVL.

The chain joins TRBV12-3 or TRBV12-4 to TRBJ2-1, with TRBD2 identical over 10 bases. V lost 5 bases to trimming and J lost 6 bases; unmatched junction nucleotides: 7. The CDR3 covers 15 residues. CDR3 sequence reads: CASSQKAGGPNEQFF. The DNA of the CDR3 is TGTGCCAGCAGTCAAAAAGCGGGGGGGCCCAATGAGCAGTTCTTC.

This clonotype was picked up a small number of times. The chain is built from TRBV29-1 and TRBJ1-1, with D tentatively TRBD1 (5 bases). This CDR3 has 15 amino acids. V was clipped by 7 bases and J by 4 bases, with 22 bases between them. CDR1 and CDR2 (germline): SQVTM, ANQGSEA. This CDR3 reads CSARKDAGRATEAFF. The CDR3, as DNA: TGCAGCGCCCGTAAGGACGCAGGGCGGGCCACTGAAGCTTTCTTT.

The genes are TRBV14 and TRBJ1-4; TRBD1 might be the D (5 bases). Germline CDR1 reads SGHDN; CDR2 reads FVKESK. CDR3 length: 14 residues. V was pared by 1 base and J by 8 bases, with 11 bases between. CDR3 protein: CASSQGQTKEKLFF. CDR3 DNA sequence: TGTGCCAGCAGCCAAGGACAGACGAAAGAAAAACTGTTTTTT.

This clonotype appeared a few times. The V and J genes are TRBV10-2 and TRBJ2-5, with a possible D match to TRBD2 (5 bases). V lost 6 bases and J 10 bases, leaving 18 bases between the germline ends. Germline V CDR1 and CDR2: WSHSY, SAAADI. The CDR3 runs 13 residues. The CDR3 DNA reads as TGCGCCAGCAGCGCCGGGCCTCGAGGGTACCAGTACTTC. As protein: CASSAGPRGYQYF.

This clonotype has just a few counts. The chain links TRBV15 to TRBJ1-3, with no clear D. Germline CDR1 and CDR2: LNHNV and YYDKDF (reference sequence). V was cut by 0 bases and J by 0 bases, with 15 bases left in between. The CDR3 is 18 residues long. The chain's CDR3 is CATSRDLRVPFSGNTIYF. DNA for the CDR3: TGTGCCACCAGCAGAGATCTGAGGGTCCCCTTCTCTGGAAACACCATATATTTT.

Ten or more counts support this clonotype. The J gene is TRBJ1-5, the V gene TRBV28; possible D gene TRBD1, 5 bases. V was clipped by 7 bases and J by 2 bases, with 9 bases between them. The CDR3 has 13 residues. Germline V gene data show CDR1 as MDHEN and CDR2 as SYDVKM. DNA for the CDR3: TGTGCCAGCATTTCGACAGGCAATCAGCCCCAGCATTTT. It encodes CASISTGNQPQHF.